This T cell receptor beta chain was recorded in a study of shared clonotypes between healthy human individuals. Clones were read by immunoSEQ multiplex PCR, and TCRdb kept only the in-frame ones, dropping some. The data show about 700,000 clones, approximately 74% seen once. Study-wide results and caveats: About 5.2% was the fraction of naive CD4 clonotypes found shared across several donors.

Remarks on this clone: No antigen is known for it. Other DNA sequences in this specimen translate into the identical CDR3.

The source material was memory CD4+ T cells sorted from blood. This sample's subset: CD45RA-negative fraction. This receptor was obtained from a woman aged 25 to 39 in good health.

The CDR3 loop is CASSFQTGNYGYTF. The CDR3 DNA reads TGTGCCAGCAGCTTTCAGACAGGAAACTATGGCTACACCTTC. This chain joins TRBV7-2 and TRBJ1-2, with a weak D call TRBD1 (6 bases). Germline V gives CDR1 SGHTA, CDR2 FQGNSA. The germline V and J ends were trimmed by 3 bases and 2 bases, with 10 bases remaining between them. The CDR3 length is 14 residues.